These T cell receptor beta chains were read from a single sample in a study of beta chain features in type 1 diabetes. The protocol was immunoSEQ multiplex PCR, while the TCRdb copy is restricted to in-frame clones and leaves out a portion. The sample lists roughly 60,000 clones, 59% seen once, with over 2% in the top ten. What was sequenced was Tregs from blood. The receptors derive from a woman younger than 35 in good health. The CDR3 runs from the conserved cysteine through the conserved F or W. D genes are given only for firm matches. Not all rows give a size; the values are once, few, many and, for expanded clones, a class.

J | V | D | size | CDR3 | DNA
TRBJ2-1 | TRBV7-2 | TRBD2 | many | CASSPLAGGPEQFF | TGTGCCAGCAGCCCACTAGCGGGGGGGCCGGAGCAGTTCTTC
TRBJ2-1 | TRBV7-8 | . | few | CASSLGTGRDNEQFF | TGTGCCAGCAGCTTAGGGACAGGGAGGGACAATGAGCAGTTCTTC
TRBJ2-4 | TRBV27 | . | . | CASSSPLAKNIQYF | TGTGCCAGCAGTTCCCCCCTAGCCAAAAACATTCAGTACTTC
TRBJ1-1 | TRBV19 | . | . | CASSFFGQGAGTEAFF | .
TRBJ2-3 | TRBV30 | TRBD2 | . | CASNNPSAGGPDTQYF | TGTGCCTCAAATAACCCCTCAGCGGGAGGGCCGGATACGCAGTATTTT
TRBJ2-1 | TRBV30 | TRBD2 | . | CAWSRTETSGAYNEQFF | TGTGCCTGGAGTCGAACCGAGACTAGCGGAGCCTACAATGAGCAGTTCTTC
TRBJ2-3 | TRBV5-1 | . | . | CASSFNTDTQYF | TGCGCCAGCAGCTTCAACACAGATACGCAGTATTTT
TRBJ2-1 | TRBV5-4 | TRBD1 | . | CASSLGQGSYNEQFF | TGTGCCAGCAGCTTGGGACAGGGTTCCTACAATGAGCAGTTCTTC
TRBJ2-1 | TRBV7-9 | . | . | CASSSLTEEQFF | TGTGCCAGCAGCTCCCTGACGGAGGAGCAGTTCTTC
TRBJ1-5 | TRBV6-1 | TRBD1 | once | CASRDRARQPQHF | TGTGCCAGCAGGGACAGGGCACGCCAGCCCCAGCATTTT
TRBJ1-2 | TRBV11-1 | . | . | CASSLNPQEPYGYTF | TGTGCCAGCAGCTTAAACCCACAGGAGCCTTATGGCTACACCTTC
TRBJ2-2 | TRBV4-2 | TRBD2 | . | CASSQARGGNTGELFF | TGTGCCAGCAGCCAAGCTCGCGGGGGTAACACCGGGGAGCTGTTTTTT
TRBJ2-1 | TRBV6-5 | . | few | CASSPRGLGNEQFF | TGTGCCAGCAGTCCCCGGGGACTGGGGAATGAGCAGTTCTTC
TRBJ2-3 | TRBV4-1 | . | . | CASSFTGSYPSTDTQYF | TGCGCCAGCAGCTTTACAGGGTCCTACCCCTCCACAGATACGCAGTATTTT
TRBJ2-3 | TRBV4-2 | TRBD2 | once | CASSQEGTSGTDTQYF | TGTGCCAGCAGCCAAGAGGGGACTAGCGGCACAGATACGCAGTATTTT
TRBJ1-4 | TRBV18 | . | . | CASSPAGREKLFF | TGTGCCAGCTCACCGGCGGGGCGTGAAAAACTGTTTTTT
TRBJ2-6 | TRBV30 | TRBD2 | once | CAWSPGGGANVLTF | TGTGCCTGGAGTCCGGGAGGTGGGGCCAACGTCCTGACTTTC
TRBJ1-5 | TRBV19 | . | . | CASSMRGHTAGGNQPQHF | TGTGCCAGTAGTATGAGGGGACACACGGCTGGGGGCAATCAGCCCCAGCATTTT
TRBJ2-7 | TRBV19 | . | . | CASSPRAGTSYEQYF | TGTGCCAGTAGTCCGAGGGCAGGAACCTCCTACGAGCAGTACTTC
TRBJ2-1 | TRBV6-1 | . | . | CASSYNEQFF | TGTGCCAGCTCTTACAATGAGCAGTTCTTC
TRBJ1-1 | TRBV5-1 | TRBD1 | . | CASSLAGQGSTEAFF | TGCGCCAGCAGCTTGGCGGGACAGGGTTCCACTGAAGCTTTCTTT
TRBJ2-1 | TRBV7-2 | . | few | CASSDLARGNEQFF | TGTGCCAGCAGCGACCTAGCCCGGGGCAATGAGCAGTTCTTC
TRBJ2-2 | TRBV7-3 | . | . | CASSSGRGGLNGELFF | TGTGCCAGCAGCTCCGGCAGGGGCGGGTTGAACGGGGAGCTGTTTTTT
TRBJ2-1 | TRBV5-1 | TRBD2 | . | CASSTGTSGGNEQFF | TGCGCCAGCAGTACGGGGACTAGCGGGGGCAATGAGCAGTTCTTC
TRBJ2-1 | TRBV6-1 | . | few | CASSEVWVRGLYNEQFF | TGTGCCAGCAGTGAAGTTTGGGTTAGGGGACTTTACAATGAGCAGTTCTTC
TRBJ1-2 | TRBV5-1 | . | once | CASSPSDSYGYTF | TGCGCCAGCAGCCCGTCGGACAGCTATGGCTACACCTTC
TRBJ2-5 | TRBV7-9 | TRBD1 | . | CASRGQGWETQYF | TGTGCCAGCAGGGGACAGGGATGGGAGACCCAGTACTTC
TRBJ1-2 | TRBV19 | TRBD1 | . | CASNQGVMYGYTF | TGTGCCAGTAATCAGGGGGTTATGTATGGCTACACCTTC
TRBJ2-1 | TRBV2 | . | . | CASSTSGEQFF | .
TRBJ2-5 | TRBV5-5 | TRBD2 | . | CASSLWAAGGETQYF | TGTGCCAGCAGCTTGTGGGCAGCGGGGGGAGAGACCCAGTACTTC
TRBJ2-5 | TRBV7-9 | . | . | CASSSLDPGRETQYF | TGTGCCAGCAGCTCCCTAGACCCCGGAAGAGAGACCCAGTACTTC
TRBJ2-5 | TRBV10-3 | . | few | CAIAGVGQETQYF | TGTGCCATCGCAGGGGTGGGCCAAGAGACCCAGTACTTC
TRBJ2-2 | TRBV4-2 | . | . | CASSQGGLLDTGELFF | TGTGCCAGCAGCCAGGGGGGGCTATTGGACACCGGGGAGCTGTTTTTT
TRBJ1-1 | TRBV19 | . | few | CASSIGGSSEAFF | TGTGCCAGTAGTATAGGGGGCAGCTCTGAAGCTTTCTTT
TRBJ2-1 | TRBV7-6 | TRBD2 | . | CASSPTTSGYNEQFF | TGTGCCAGCAGTCCTACGACTAGCGGTTACAATGAGCAGTTCTTC
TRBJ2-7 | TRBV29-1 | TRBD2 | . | CSVASVAGPGEQYF | TGCAGCGTCGCGTCGGTAGCGGGACCTGGCGAGCAGTACTTC
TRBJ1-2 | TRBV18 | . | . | CASSPGEIYGYTF | TGTGCCAGCTCACCAGGAGAGATCTATGGCTACACCTTC
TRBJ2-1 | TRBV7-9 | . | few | CASSFRNEQFF | TGTGCCAGCAGCTTCCGCAATGAGCAGTTCTTC
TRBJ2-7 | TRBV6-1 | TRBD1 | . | CASTGQGSYEQYF | TGTGCCAGCACGGGACAGGGATCCTACGAGCAGTACTTC
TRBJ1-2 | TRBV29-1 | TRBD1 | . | CSVAGQANYGYTF | TGCAGCGTTGCCGGACAGGCTAACTATGGCTACACCTTC
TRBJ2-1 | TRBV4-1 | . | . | CASSQGDNRYNEQFF | TGCGCCAGCAGCCAAGGGGACAACCGATACAATGAGCAGTTCTTC
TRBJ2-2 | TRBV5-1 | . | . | CASSGAASYTGELFF | TGCGCCAGCAGCGGGGCAGCAAGTTACACCGGGGAGCTGTTTTTT
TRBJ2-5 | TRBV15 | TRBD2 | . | CATSRDGVGLAAYQETQYF | TGTGCCACCAGCAGAGATGGGGTAGGGCTAGCGGCGTACCAAGAGACCCAGTACTTC
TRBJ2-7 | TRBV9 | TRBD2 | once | CASSVRPAGLDEQYF | TGTGCCAGCAGCGTACGCCCAGCGGGGTTGGACGAGCAGTACTTC
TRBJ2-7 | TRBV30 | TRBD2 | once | CALEGGREGQYF | TGTGCCCTCGAAGGGGGGCGGGAGGGGCAGTACTTC
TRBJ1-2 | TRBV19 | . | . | CASSIGGLSNYGYTF | TGTGCCAGTAGTATCGGCGGGCTTTCTAACTATGGCTACACCTTC
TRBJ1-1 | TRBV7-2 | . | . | CASSYSGGNTEAFF | TGTGCCAGCAGCTATTCGGGGGGAAACACTGAAGCTTTCTTT
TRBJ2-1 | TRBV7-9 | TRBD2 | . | CASTRGLAGGSYNEQFF | TGTGCCAGCACCCGAGGACTAGCGGGAGGTTCCTACAATGAGCAGTTCTTC
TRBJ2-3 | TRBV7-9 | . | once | CASSSPRGPDTQYF | TGTGCCAGCAGCTCTCCCAGGGGCCCAGATACGCAGTATTTT
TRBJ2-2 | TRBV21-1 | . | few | CASSKAESTGELFF | TGTGCCAGCAGCAAAGCAGAGTCCACCGGGGAGCTGTTTTTT
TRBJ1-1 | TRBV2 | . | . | CASTVGGNTEAFF | TGTGCCAGCACCGTGGGGGGGAACACTGAAGCTTTCTTT
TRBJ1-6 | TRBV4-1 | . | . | CASSQGEPGMGSSYNSPLHF | TGCGCCAGCAGCCAAGGAGAGCCAGGGATGGGGTCCTCCTATAATTCACCCCTCCACTTT
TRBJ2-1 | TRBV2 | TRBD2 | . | CASSEGTSGRREQFF | TGTGCCAGCAGTGAGGGGACTAGCGGGAGGCGTGAGCAGTTCTTC
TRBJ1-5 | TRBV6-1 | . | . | CASSEAADSNQPQHF | TGTGCCAGCAGTGAAGCGGCGGATAGCAATCAGCCCCAGCATTTT
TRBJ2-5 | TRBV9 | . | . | CASSVDYRGAAQYF | TGTGCCAGCAGCGTGGACTACAGGGGAGCGGCCCAGTACTTC
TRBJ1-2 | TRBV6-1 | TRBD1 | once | CASRMGTGYYGYTF | TGTGCCAGCAGGATGGGGACAGGGTACTATGGCTACACCTTC
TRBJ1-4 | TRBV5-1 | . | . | CASRRNSAEKLFF | TGCGCCAGCAGACGGAATAGCGCTGAAAAACTGTTTTTT
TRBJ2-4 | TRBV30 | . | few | CASERPYRDAENIQYF | TGTGCCTCTGAAAGGCCCTACAGGGATGCGGAAAACATTCAGTACTTC
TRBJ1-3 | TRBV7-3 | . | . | CASSFQTGISGNTIYF | TGTGCCAGCAGCTTCCAGACAGGCATCTCTGGAAACACCATATATTTT